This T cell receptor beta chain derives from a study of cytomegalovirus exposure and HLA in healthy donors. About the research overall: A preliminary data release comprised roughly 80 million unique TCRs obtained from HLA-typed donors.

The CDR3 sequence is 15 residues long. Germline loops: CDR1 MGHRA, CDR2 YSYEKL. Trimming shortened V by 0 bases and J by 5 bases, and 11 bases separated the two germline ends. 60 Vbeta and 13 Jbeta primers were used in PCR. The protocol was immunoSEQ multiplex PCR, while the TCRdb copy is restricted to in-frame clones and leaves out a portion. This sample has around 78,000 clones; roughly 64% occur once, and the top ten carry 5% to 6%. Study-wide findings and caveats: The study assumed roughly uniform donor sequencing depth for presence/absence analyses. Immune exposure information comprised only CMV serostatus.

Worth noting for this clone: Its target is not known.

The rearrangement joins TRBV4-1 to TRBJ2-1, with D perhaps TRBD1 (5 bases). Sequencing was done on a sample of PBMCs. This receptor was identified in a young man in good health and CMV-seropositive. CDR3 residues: CASSQDGAGNNEQFF. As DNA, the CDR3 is TGCGCCAGCAGCCAAGATGGGGCAGGAAACAATGAGCAGTTCTTC.